What follows are 23 T cell receptor beta chains derived from one specimen sequenced in a study of beta chain features in type 1 diabetes. The sequenced template was cDNA made from the entire isolated RNA. TCRdb's copy holds only in-frame clones and misses some; the assay was immunoSEQ multiplex PCR. The sample holds over 700,000 clones; roughly 16% are singletons and the top ten take 0.02% to 0.025%. The sequenced sample was naive CD4+ T cells from blood. The origin of the receptors is a woman younger than 30 in good health.

This rearrangement joins TRBV4-3 to TRBJ2-7; D is possibly TRBD1 or TRBD2 (5 bases each). The CDR3 covers 16 residues. Deletions cut 0 bases from V and 2 bases from J, with 14 bases between. Germline V gene data show CDR1 as LGHNA and CDR2 as YSLEER. CDR3 protein: CASSQEFPTGPYEQYF. CDR3 sequence (DNA): TGCGCCAGCAGCCAAGAGTTCCCCACGGGGCCCTACGAGCAGTACTTC.

The V gene is TRBV5-1, the J gene TRBJ2-2, with TRBD2 as a possible D gene (6 bases). Trimming stripped 4 bases from V and 0 bases from J, with 10 bases between. The CDR3 length is 15 residues. The germline V gene encodes CDR1 SGHRS and CDR2 YFSETQ. DNA for the CDR3: TGCGCCAGCAGCGCGGGATTCGCGAACACCGGGGAGCTGTTTTTT. It yields the protein CASSAGFANTGELFF.

This clone was seen a few times. This chain links TRBV5-1 with TRBJ2-1; D is undetermined. Germline-derived CDR1 and CDR2 are SGHRS and YFSETQ. V was shortened by 0 bases and J by 6 bases, with 7 bases between the two germline ends. CDR3 length: 13 amino acids. As DNA, the CDR3 is TGCGCCAGCAGCTTGGCGGGCCCCAATGAGCAGTTCTTC. Translated, it gives CASSLAGPNEQFF. Full variable domain (missing parts from reference TRBV5-1 and TRBJ2-1): KAGVTQTPRYLIKTRGQQVTLSCSPISGHRSVSWYQQTPGQGLQFLFEYFSETQRNKGNFPGRFSGRQFSNSRSEMNVSTLELGDSALYLCASSLAGPNEQFFGPGTRLTVL.

This clone occurred a few times. The rearrangement uses TRBV27 and TRBJ1-2, with D possibly being TRBD1 (6 bases). This CDR3 has 12 amino acids. The V gene's germline CDR1 is MNHEY and CDR2 SMNVEV (reference sequence). The V gene lost 11 bases and the J gene lost 5 bases, with 15 bases spanning the gap. CDR3 sequence: CASRGQRYGYTF. As DNA, the CDR3 is TGTGCCTCCCGGGGGCAGCGGTATGGCTACACCTTC.

There are a few counts of this clone. The chain combines TRBV2 with TRBJ2-5, with D perhaps matching TRBD1 or TRBD2 (5 bases each). Germline assignment: CDR1 SNHLY and CDR2 FYNNEI. The CDR3 runs to 13 residues. Trimming removed 8 bases at V and 5 bases at J, with 15 bases between. In DNA form, the CDR3 reads TGTGCCAGCCGGGAAGGGGCTGAGGAGACCCAGTACTTC. This encodes CASREGAEETQYF.

This chain connects TRBV19 to TRBJ1-1; D perhaps matches TRBD1 (5 bases). The V end was cut by 7 bases, the J end by 3 bases, with 15 bases between. The CDR3 runs 14 residues. Germline V lookup: CDR1 LNHDA, CDR2 SQIVND (reference sequence). CDR3 protein: CASKRREGDTEAFF. Here the CDR3 DNA reads TGTGCCAGTAAGCGCAGGGAGGGTGACACTGAAGCTTTCTTT.

This clone occurred a few times. The V gene is TRBV5-6, the J gene TRBJ2-3; 8 nucleotides match TRBD2. The CDR3 runs 15 residues. After removal of 2 bases from V and 6 bases from J, the junction contained 8 bases not matched to a gene. Germline V gene lookup returns CDR1 SGHDT and CDR2 YYEEEE. CDR3 amino acids: CASSLTSGAGDTQYF. DNA for the CDR3: TGTGCCAGCAGCTTAACTAGCGGAGCGGGTGATACGCAGTATTTT.

On this clone itself: At the DNA level, this CDR3 is encoded by other sequences in the same sample as well. The V and J genes are TRBV11-2 and TRBJ2-7; no clear D. The CDR3 runs 13 residues. Germline CDR1 and CDR2: SGHAT and FQNNGV. Trimming pared 1 base from V and 0 bases from J, leaving 4 bases between. As DNA, the CDR3 is TGTGCCAGCAGCTTAGTTGTCTCCTACGAGCAGTACTTC. This gives the protein CASSLVVSYEQYF.

This clone has a handful of counts. The chain couples TRBV5-1 to TRBJ2-7; D possibly corresponds to TRBD1 (6 bases). Germline V CDR1 and CDR2: SGHRS, YFSETQ. The CDR3 covers 19 residues. V was clipped by 0 bases and J by 4 bases, with 26 bases between them. CDR3 region: CASSLAVSTQGAWRYEQYF. In nucleotides, the CDR3 is TGCGCCAGCAGCTTGGCCGTTTCTACACAGGGTGCTTGGAGGTACGAGCAGTACTTC. The complete variable domain, with remaining parts taken from reference TRBV5-1 and TRBJ2-7, reads KAGVTQTPRYLIKTRGQQVTLSCSPISGHRSVSWYQQTPGQGLQFLFEYFSETQRNKGNFPGRFSGRQFSNSRSEMNVSTLELGDSALYLCASSLAVSTQGAWRYEQYFGPGTRLTVT.

This chain links TRBV9 with TRBJ2-5; TRBD2 matches 9 bases. There are 16 residues in the CDR3. Germline CDR1 reads SGDLS; CDR2 reads YYNGEE. With V trimmed by 0 bases and J by 5 bases, 8 bases remained unmatched. The CDR3, as DNA: TGTGCCAGCAGCGTAGGCATAGCGGGAGAGGGGGAGACCCAGTACTTC. Its protein product is CASSVGIAGEGETQYF.

The V call is TRBV2, the J call TRBJ1-2; 7 positions agree with TRBD1. The CDR3 has 17 residues. V trimming: 5 bases; J trimming: 8 bases; junction bases outside the gene matches: 20. The germline CDR1 and CDR2 sequences are SNHLY and FYNNEI. The CDR3 nucleotides read TGTGCCAGCAGTACCCGTCTCGACAGGGCGATCGGTCCGGGCTACACCTTC. Amino acids: CASSTRLDRAIGPGYTF.

The chain carries TRBV7-2 and TRBJ1-2, with D possibly matching TRBD1 (6 bases). The germline V gene has CDR1 SGHTA and CDR2 FQGNSA. The V end was cut by 2 bases, the J end by 3 bases, with 7 bases between. This CDR3 spans 13 amino acids. In nucleotides, the CDR3 is TGTGCCAGCAGCTTATGGACAGACTATGGCTACACCTTC. The encoded protein is CASSLWTDYGYTF. The variable domain in full, completed from reference TRBV7-2 and TRBJ1-2, reads GAGVSQSPSNKVTEKGKDVELRCDPISGHTALYWYRQSLGQGLEFLIYFQGNSAPDKSGLPSDRFSAERTGGSVSTLTIQRTQQEDSAVYLCASSLWTDYGYTFGSGTRLTVV.

The chain joins TRBV28 to TRBJ2-2; TRBD2 matches 8 bases. V shed 5 bases and J 5 bases; nucleotides not matched to a gene: 7. From germline, CDR1 is MDHEN and CDR2 SYDVKM. CDR3 size: 15 residues. The CDR3 DNA follows: TGTGCCAGCAGTCCGAGCGGGAGTTGGACCGGGGAGCTGTTTTTT. Translated, it gives CASSPSGSWTGELFF.

The rearrangement joins TRBV21-1 to TRBJ2-2; no check of the table's D call, TRBD2, against the DNA was made. TRBV21-1 is a documented pseudogene. The CDR3 loop spans 18 amino acids. CDR3 sequence reads: CASSKPPATRTNTGELFF. CDR3 nucleotide sequence: TGTGCCAGCAGCAAACCCCCAGCGACTCGCACGAACACCGGGGAGCTGTTTTTT.

This clone has more than one count but fewer than ten. J is TRBJ2-5 and V is TRBV6-6, with D tentatively TRBD2 (5 bases). In germline, CDR1 is MNHNY, CDR2 SVGAGI (reference sequence). Trimming stripped 8 bases from V and 2 bases from J, with 12 bases between. This CDR3 comprises 13 residues. In nucleotides, the CDR3 is TGTGCCAGCCAGCCGGGAACTCAAGAGACCCAGTACTTC. It encodes CASQPGTQETQYF.

The rearrangement links TRBV7-2 to TRBJ2-5; the match to TRBD2 covers 10 bases. The germline V gene has CDR1 SGHTA and CDR2 FQGNSA. V shed 2 bases, J shed 5 bases, and the junction held 8 bases outside the gene matches. There are 16 residues in the CDR3. The CDR3 nucleotides read TGTGCCAGCAGCTTAAATCCTAGCGGGAGTCGGGAGACCCAGTACTTC. It encodes CASSLNPSGSRETQYF.

The rearrangement links TRBV5-1 to TRBJ2-1; D not resolved. CDR1 SGHRS and CDR2 YFSETQ come from the germline V gene. V was trimmed by 0 bases and J by 1 base, leaving 8 bases between them. The CDR3 is 15 residues long. The CDR3 DNA is TGCGCCAGCAGCTTGGAAGTAGCTTCCTACAATGAGCAGTTCTTC. Protein product: CASSLEVASYNEQFF.

V is TRBV6-5 and J is TRBJ2-5, with a weak D call TRBD1 (5 bases). Trimming removed 6 bases at V and 2 bases at J, with 16 bases between. The CDR3 covers 15 residues. Germline V gene data show CDR1 as MNHEY and CDR2 as SVGAGI. CDR3 in amino acids: CASSLGFDRQETQYF. The CDR3 bases are TGTGCCAGCAGCCTGGGATTCGACAGACAAGAGACCCAGTACTTC.

This rearrangement joins TRBV6-6 to TRBJ2-5; no clear D. The V end lost 5 bases, the J end lost 7 bases, and 20 bases lay between the germline ends. Germline V CDR1 and CDR2: MNHNY, SVGAGI (reference sequence). CDR3 length: 15 amino acids. The CDR3 nucleotides read TGTGCCAGCAGTGATACCTGGTATCCGCCGGGGACCCAGTACTTC. Amino acids: CASSDTWYPPGTQYF.

The CDR3 DNA is TGTGCCAGCAGGATCGGGACAGGGGCAGCGTCCTACACCTTC. Amino acid sequence: CASRIGTGAASYTF. The J gene is TRBJ1-2, the V gene TRBV28; 10 bases line up with TRBD1. With V trimmed by 6 bases and J by 10 bases, 11 bases remained unmatched. CDR3 length: 14 residues. Germline V CDR1 and CDR2: MDHEN, SYDVKM.

This clone was counted a few times. This rearrangement joins TRBV7-3 to TRBJ2-1; D not resolved. V was cut by 3 bases and J by 6 bases, with 12 bases left in between. CDR3 length: 14 residues. CDR1 and CDR2 from the germline V gene are SGHTA and FQGTGA. The CDR3 spells CASSLSGFSNEQFF. Here the CDR3 DNA reads TGTGCCAGCAGCTTGAGTGGTTTTAGCAATGAGCAGTTCTTC.

This clone was detected only a few times. The chain combines TRBV28 with TRBJ2-7, with 12 bases aligning to TRBD1. The J segment lost 6 bases and the V segment lost 1 base, leaving 4 bases of the junction unmatched. Per germline, CDR1 MDHEN and CDR2 SYDVKM. CDR3 size: 15 residues. For the CDR3, the DNA is TGTGCCAGCAGTTTATCGGGACAGGGGGCGAGCGAGCAGTACTTC. It encodes CASSLSGQGASEQYF.

CDR3 DNA: TGTGCCAGCAGCTTAAACCCGTCGGGCTCCTACGAGCAGTACTTC. This encodes CASSLNPSGSYEQYF. The rearrangement joins TRBV7-8 to TRBJ2-7; no firm D call. The length of the CDR3 is 15 residues. The germline V gene encodes CDR1 SGHVS and CDR2 FQNEAQ. V was cut by 2 bases and J by 0 bases, with 11 bases left in between.